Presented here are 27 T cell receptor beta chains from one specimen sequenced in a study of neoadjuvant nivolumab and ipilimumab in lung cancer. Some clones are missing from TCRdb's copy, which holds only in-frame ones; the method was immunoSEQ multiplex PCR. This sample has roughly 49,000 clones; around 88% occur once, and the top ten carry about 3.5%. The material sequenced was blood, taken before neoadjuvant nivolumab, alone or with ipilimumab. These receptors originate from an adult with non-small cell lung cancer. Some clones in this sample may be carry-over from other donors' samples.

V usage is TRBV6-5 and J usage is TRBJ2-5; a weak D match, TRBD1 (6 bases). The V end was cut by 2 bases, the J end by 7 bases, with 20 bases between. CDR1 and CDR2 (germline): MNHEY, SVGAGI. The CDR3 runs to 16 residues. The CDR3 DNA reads TGTGCCAGCAGTTACGCCAGGGGCTCCACCCCAGGGACCCAGTACTTC. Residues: CASSYARGSTPGTQYF.

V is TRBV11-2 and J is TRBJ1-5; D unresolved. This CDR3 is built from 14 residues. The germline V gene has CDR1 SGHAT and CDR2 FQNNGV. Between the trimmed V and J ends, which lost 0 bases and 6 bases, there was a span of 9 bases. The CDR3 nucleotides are TGTGCCAGCAGCTTAGATAAGGGAAGTCAGCCCCAGCATTTT. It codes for CASSLDKGSQPQHF.

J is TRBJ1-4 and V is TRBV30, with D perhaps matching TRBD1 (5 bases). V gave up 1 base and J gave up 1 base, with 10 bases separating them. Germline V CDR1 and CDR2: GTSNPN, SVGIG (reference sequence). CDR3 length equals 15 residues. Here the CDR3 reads CAWSGTRGTNEKLFF. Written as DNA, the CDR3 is TGTGCCTGGAGTGGGACACGGGGAACTAATGAAAAACTGTTTTTT.

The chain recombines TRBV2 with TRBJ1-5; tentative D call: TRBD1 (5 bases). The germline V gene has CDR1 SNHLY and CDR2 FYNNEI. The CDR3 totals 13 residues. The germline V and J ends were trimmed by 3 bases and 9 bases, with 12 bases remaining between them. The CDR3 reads CASSDTPQGPQHF. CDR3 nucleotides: TGTGCCAGCAGTGATACCCCCCAGGGGCCCCAGCATTTT.

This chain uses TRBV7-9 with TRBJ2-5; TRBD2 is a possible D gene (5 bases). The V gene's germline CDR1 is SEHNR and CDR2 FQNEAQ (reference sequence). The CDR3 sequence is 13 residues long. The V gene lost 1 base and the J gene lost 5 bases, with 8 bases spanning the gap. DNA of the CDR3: TGTGCCAGCAGCTTAGGAGGGAAGGAGACCCAGTACTTC. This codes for CASSLGGKETQYF.

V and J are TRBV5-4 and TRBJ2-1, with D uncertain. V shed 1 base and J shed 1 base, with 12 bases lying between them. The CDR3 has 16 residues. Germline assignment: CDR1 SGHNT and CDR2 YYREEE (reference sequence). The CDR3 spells CASSLFFRRSYNEQFF. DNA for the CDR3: TGTGCCAGCAGCTTGTTTTTTCGAAGGTCCTACAATGAGCAGTTCTTC. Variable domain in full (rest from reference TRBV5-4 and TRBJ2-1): ETGVTQSPTHLIKTRGQQVTLRCSSQSGHNTVSWYQQALGQGPQFIFQYYREEENGRGNFPPRFSGLQFPNYSSELNVNALELDDSALYLCASSLFFRRSYNEQFFGPGTRLTVL.

CDR3 bases: TGTGCCAGTAGTGCGAGTGAGTCCTACAATGAGCAGTTCTTC. Translation: CASSASESYNEQFF. V gene TRBV19 combines with J gene TRBJ2-1; the D is unclear. This CDR3 has 14 residues. Germline V gives CDR1 LNHDA, CDR2 SQIVND (reference sequence). Trimming left V 5 bases short and J 1 base short, with 9 bases between.

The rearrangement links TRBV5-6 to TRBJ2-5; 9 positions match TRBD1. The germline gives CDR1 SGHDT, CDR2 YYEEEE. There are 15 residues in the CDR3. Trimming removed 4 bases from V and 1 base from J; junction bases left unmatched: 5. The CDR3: CASSIRTGVQETQYF. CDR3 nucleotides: TGTGCCAGCAGCATAAGGACAGGGGTCCAAGAGACCCAGTACTTC.

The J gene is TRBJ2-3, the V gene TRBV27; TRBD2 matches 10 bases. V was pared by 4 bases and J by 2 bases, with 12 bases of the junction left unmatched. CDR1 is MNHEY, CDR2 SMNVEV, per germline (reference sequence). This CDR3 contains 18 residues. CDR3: CASSWRFVLAGTTDTQYF. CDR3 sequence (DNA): TGTGCCAGCAGTTGGAGATTCGTACTAGCGGGGACCACAGATACGCAGTATTTT.

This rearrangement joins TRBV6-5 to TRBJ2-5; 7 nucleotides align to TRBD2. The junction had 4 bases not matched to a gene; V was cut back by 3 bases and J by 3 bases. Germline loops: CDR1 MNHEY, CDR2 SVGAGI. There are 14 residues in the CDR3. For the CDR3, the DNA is TGTGCCAGCAGTTATGGGGGGGTAGAAGAGACCCAGTACTTC. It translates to CASSYGGVEETQYF.

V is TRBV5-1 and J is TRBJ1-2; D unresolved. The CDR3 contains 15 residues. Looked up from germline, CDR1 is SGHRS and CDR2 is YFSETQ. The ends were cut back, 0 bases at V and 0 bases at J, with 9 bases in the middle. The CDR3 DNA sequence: TGCGCCAGCAGCTTGGACGGGAAAGCTAACTATGGCTACACCTTC. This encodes CASSLDGKANYGYTF.

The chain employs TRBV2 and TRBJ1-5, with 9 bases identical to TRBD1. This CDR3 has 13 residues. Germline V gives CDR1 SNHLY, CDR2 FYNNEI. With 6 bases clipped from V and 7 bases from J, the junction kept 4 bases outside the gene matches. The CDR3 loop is CASSRDRDQPQHF. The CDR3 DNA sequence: TGTGCCAGCAGCCGGGACAGGGACCAGCCCCAGCATTTT. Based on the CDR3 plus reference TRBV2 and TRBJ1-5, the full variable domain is EPEVTQTPSHQVTQMGQEVILRCVPISNHLYFYWYRQILGQKVEFLVSFYNNEISEKSEIFDDQFSVERPDGSNFTLKIRSTKLEDSAMYFCASSRDRDQPQHFGDGTRLSIL.

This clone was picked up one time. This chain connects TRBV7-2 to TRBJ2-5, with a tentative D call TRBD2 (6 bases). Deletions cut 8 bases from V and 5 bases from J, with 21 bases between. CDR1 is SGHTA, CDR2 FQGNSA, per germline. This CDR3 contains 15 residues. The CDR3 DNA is TGTGCCAGCTTGGCCCGGGCTAGCGAAACGGAGACCCAGTACTTC. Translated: CASLARASETETQYF.

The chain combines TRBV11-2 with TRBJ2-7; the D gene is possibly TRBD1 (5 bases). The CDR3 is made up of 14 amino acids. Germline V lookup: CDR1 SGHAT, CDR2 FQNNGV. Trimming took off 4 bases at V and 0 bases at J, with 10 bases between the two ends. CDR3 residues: CASSSTVSSYEQYF. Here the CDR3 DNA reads TGTGCCAGCAGCTCGACAGTCTCCTCCTACGAGCAGTACTTC.

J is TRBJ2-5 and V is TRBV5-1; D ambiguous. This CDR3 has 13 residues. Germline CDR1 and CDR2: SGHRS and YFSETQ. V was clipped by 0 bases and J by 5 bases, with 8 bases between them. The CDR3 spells CASSLGPAETQYF. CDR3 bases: TGCGCCAGCAGCTTGGGACCAGCGGAGACCCAGTACTTC.

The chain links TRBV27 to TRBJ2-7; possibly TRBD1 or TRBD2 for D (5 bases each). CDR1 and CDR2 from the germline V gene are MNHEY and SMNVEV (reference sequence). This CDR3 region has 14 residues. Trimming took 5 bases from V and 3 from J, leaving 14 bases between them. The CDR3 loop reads CASSRGLMGYEQYF. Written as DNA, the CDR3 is TGTGCCAGCAGTCGGGGCCTCATGGGCTACGAGCAGTACTTC.

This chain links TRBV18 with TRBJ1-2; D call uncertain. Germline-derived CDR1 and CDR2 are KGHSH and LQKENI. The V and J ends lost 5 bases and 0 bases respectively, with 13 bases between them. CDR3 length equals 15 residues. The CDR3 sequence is CASSERQAANYGYTF. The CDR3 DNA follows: TGTGCCAGCTCAGAGAGGCAGGCCGCTAACTATGGCTACACCTTC. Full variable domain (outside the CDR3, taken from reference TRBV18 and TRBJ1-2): NAGVMQNPRHLVRRRGQEARLRCSPMKGHSHVYWYRQLPEEGLKFMVYLQKENIIDESGMPKERFSAEFPKEGPSILRIQQVVRGDSAAYFCASSERQAANYGYTFGSGTRLTVV.

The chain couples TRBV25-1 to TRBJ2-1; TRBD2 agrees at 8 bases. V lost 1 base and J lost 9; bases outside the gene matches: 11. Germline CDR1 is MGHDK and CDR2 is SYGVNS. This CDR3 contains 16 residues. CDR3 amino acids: CASSEWEGTRPLEQFF. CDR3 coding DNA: TGTGCCAGCAGTGAATGGGAGGGGACTAGGCCTCTTGAGCAGTTCTTC.

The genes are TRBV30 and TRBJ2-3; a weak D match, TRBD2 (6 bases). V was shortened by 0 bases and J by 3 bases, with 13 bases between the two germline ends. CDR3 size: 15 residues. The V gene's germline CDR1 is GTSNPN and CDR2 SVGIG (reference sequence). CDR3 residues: CAWSVRTSLTDTQYF. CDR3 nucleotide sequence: TGTGCCTGGAGTGTACGTACTAGCTTGACAGATACGCAGTATTTT.

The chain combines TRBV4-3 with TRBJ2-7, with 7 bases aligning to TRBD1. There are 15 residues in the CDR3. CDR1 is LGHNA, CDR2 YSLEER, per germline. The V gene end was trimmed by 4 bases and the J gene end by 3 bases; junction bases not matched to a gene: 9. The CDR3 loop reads CASSLNRDSFYEQYF. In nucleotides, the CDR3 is TGCGCCAGCAGCCTTAACCGGGACAGTTTCTACGAGCAGTACTTC.

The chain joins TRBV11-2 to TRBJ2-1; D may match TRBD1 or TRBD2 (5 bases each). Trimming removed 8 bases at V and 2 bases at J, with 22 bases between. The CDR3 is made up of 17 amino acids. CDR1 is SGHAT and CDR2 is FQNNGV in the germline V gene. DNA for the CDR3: TGTGCCAGCCTTCGGGGCTCTAGCTTTCGTGCCTACAATGAGCAGTTCTTC. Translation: CASLRGSSFRAYNEQFF.

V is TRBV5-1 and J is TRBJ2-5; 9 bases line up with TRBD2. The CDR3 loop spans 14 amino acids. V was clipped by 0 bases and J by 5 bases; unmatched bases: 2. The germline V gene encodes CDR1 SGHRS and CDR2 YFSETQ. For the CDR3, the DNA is TGCGCCAGCAGCTTGGCCGCGGGGGGGGAGACCCAGTACTTC. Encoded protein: CASSLAAGGETQYF.

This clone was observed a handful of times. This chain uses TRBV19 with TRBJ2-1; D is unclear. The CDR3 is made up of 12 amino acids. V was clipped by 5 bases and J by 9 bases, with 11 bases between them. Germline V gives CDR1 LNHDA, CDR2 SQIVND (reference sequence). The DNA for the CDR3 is TGTGCCAGTAGTCAGGCTAGAAGTGAGCAGTTCTTC. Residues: CASSQARSEQFF.

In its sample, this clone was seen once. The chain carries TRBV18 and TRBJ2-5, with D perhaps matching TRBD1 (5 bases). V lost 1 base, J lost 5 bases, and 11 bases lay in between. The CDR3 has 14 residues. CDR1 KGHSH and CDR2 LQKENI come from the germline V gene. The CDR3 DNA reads TGTGCCAGCTCACCACAAGGGGCTGAGGAGACCCAGTACTTC. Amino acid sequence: CASSPQGAEETQYF.

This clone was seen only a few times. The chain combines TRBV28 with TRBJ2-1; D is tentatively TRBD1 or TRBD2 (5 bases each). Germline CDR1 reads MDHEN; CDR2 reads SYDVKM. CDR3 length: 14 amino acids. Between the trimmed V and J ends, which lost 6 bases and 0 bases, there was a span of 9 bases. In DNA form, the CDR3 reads TGTGCCAGCAGACCTGGGGGCTCCTACAATGAGCAGTTCTTC. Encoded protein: CASRPGGSYNEQFF.

The CDR3 DNA is TGTGCCAGCAGCCTCGGACTAGCGGGGGGAATGGCCTACAATGAGCAGTTCTTC. The encoded protein is CASSLGLAGGMAYNEQFF. The chain links TRBV5-8 to TRBJ2-1; 14 nucleotides align to TRBD2. V lost 4 bases and J lost 2; bases outside the gene matches: 8. The CDR3 consists of 18 residues. Germline CDR1 is SGHTS and CDR2 is YDEGEE.

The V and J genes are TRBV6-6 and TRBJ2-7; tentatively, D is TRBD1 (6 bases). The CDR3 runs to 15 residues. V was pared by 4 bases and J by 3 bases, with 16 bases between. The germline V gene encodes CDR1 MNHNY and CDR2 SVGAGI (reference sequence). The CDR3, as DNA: TGTGCCAGCAGTTCGGGACATTCAGGGGACTACGAGCAGTACTTC. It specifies CASSSGHSGDYEQYF.